The sequence of this TCR beta chain was determined in a study of low-dose radiotherapy and immunotherapy resistance in tumors (dated by TCRdb to 2022 to 2024). Study-level background: Patients in Cohort 1 were given 0.5 Gy per fraction every 2 weeks, and the prescribed total PTV dose was 6.5 Gy. Patients were given nivolumab as a 240 mg flat dose every two weeks and ipilimumab at 1 mg/kg every six weeks, with both drugs delivered intravenously. Patients took aspirin 300 mg orally once daily for four cycles, starting on cycle 1 day 1. Cyclophosphamide 200 mg/m2 was administered intravenously every two weeks, one day before each radiation and immunotherapy administration. Eight patients were included in the translational analysis: three from the first dose cohort and the first five from the second dose cohort. Cohort 2 received 1 Gy per fraction every two weeks, with a total of 13 Gy over 26 weeks. No randomization into treatment groups was done for the people taking part in the trial.

The CDR3 spans 16 residues, from the cysteine through the phenylalanine. Only the CDR3 part of the read is kept: 48 bases, read in frame from the first base. In the germline V gene, CDR1 corresponds to LGHNA and CDR2 to YSLEER. V drops 0 bases and J drops 0 bases, leaving 6 bases in between. This clonotype was counted at least ten times. Its binding antigen is unknown. Base quality data are lacking; no much larger clone is found one base away. What this sample's time point label stands for: before trial treatment. Donors were enrolled in RACIN, a single-arm phase I dose-escalation trial combining nivolumab, ipilimumab, aspirin, low-dose cyclophosphamide and low-dose radiotherapy. Eligible patients had advanced, TIL-negative solid tumors. TCRdb records Illumina HiSeq 2500 as the sequencer. First-strand cDNA was synthesized using Superscript III and a set of TRAV- and TRBV-specific primers, so that both TCRalpha and TCRbeta chains were covered. A roughly 20-cycle PCR with Phusion amplified the TCRs, pairing a constant-region primer with the adapter that was attached to the V primers. Isolated mRNA was amplified with the MessageAmp II aRNA Amplification Kit, using an approximately 17-hour in vitro transcription at 37°C. The Dynabeads mRNA DIRECT Purification Kit was used to isolate mRNA for TCR sequencing. A second approximately 23-cycle Phusion PCR added indexed Illumina adapters, and products were purified with AMPure XP beads. The original methods were these. Using custom Perl scripts, TCR sequences that encoded the same protein were pooled, out-of-frame sequences were dropped, and the abundance of each clonotype was calculated. Any TCR sequence supported by only a single read was excluded from analysis. Among the metrics used to describe the repertoires were Shannon entropy, Gini index, clonality, richness, and the frequency of TCRs shared between repertoires. TCRdb ran its own pipeline on the public reads, namely fastp trimming at Q25 and MiXCR clone calling, and kept in-frame beta chains. Rows merge per CDR3 protein into single entries with the most common DNA and genes. TCRdb, not the original authors, processed these V and J calls. In this sample the table shows tens of thousands of distinct CDR3 sequences, about 30% of which occur a single time. About 6.6% of the sample is held by the ten biggest clonotypes.

This receptor was obtained from a male donor with rectosigmoid adenocarcinoma. Sequencing was performed on PBMCs, taken before treatment. The rearrangement combines TRBV4-3 with TRBJ2-6; no D gene can be assigned with confidence. The CDR3 is CASSQEAVSGANVLTF. DNA sequence: TGCGCCAGCAGCCAAGAAGCAGTCTCTGGGGCCAACGTCCTGACTTTC.